This T cell receptor beta chain is from a study of shared clonotypes between healthy human individuals. Naive CD45RA+ and memory CD45RA-negative subsets were split from CD4+ cells. Germline CDR1 is SGHAT and CDR2 is FQNNGV. Trimming removed 5 bases from V and 11 bases from J, with 24 bases in between. The CDR3 runs to 15 residues. Original handling: ImmunoSEQ gave junction-only sequences without quality scores, so filtering differed. TCRdb keeps only in-frame clones here, not all; method: immunoSEQ multiplex PCR. For V, J and clone size, that table is used; D and trimming come from the DNA. The sample consists of about 2.4 million clones, roughly 92% of them appearing once.

The source is a man in his late teens or twenties in good health. Sequencing was performed on naive CD4+ T cells sorted from blood. The subset here: CD45RA+ positively selected. The chain combines TRBV11-2 with TRBJ2-5; tentatively, D is TRBD1 or TRBD2 (5 bases each). The CDR3 nucleotides are TGTGCCAGCAGCCCGAGGCCAGGGACCCCCACGTTACAGTACTTC. Its protein product is CASSPRPGTPTLQYF. The full variable domain, rest sourced from reference TRBV11-2 and TRBJ2-5, is EAGVAQSPRYKIIEKRQSVAFWCNPISGHATLYWYQQILGQGPKLLIQFQNNGVVDDSQLPKDRFSAERLKGVDSTLKIQPAKLEDSAVYLCASSPRPGTPTLQYFGPGTRLLVL.